The 30 T cell receptor beta chains below all came from one sample that was sequenced in a study of T-cell reconstitution after alpha-beta-depleted transplantation in children. Preparation of the TCRbeta library was carried out with unique molecular identifiers. TCRdb ran MiXCR on the PCR reads and lists one entry per CDR3 protein. The sample lists 260,000 or so distinct CDR3 sequences, around 12% occurring once. Sequencing used PBMCs from the stem cell graft donor, obtained from the stem cell graft. The source of these receptors is a human donor who donated a stem cell graft to a child with acute lymphoblastic leukemia.

This clonotype was seen ten or more times. V usage is TRBV5-6 and J usage is TRBJ1-2; D is unclear. Trimming pared 4 bases from V and 5 bases from J, leaving 21 bases between. The CDR3 runs 16 residues. Germline CDR1 reads SGHDT; CDR2 reads YYEEEE. DNA of the CDR3: TGTGCCAGCAGCCACGGCCGCAGGACGCCTGCGTATGGCTACACCTTC. Translation gives CASSHGRRTPAYGYTF. Complete variable domain (other parts from reference TRBV5-6 and TRBJ1-2): DAGVTQSPTHLIKTRGQQVTLRCSPKSGHDTVSWYQQALGQGPQFIFQYYEEEERQRGNFPDRFSGHQFPNYSSELNVNALLLGDSALYLCASSHGRRTPAYGYTFGSGTRLTVV.

This clonotype was seen ten or more times. J is TRBJ1-1 and V is TRBV27; D is unresolved. In germline, CDR1 is MNHEY, CDR2 SMNVEV (reference sequence). The CDR3 is 13 amino acids. V was cut by 8 bases and J by 4 bases, with 14 bases left in between. The chain's CDR3 is CASCGSSSTEAFF. In nucleotides, the CDR3 is TGTGCCAGCTGCGGGTCCTCGAGCACTGAAGCTTTCTTT.

V gene TRBV28 combines with J gene TRBJ1-5; tentatively, D is TRBD1 (5 bases). This CDR3 region has 15 residues. V was trimmed by 5 bases and J by 7 bases, leaving 18 bases between them. Germline CDR1 reads MDHEN; CDR2 reads SYDVKM. CDR3 protein: CASSPPGPRGQPQHF. CDR3 bases: TGTGCCAGCAGTCCTCCGGGACCCCGGGGGCAGCCCCAGCATTTT.

At least ten counts were recorded for this clonotype. J is TRBJ2-7 and V is TRBV27; 8 bases agree with TRBD1. Losses at the gene ends were 5 bases for V and 3 bases for J; bases not matched to a gene: 6. Germline V gene data show CDR1 as MNHEY and CDR2 as SMNVEV (reference sequence). CDR3 size: 14 residues. CDR3 DNA: TGTGCCAGCAGTCCGAGGGACAGGCGCTACGAGCAGTACTTC. Its protein product is CASSPRDRRYEQYF.

There are many counts of this clonotype. This chain uses TRBV19 with TRBJ2-7; possible D gene TRBD1, 6 bases. The V gene's germline CDR1 is LNHDA and CDR2 SQIVND (reference sequence). The CDR3 has 15 amino acids. The ends were cut back, 3 bases at V and 1 base at J, with 13 bases in the middle. The chain's CDR3 is CASSMETGYSYEQYF. CDR3 in DNA: TGTGCCAGTAGTATGGAGACAGGCTATTCCTACGAGCAGTACTTC.

This clonotype appeared many times. The chain has TRBV27 and TRBJ2-1; no firm D call. V was pared by 6 bases and J by 5 bases, with 8 bases between. Germline-derived CDR1 and CDR2 are MNHEY and SMNVEV (reference sequence). This CDR3 region has 12 residues. The CDR3 sequence: CASRKANNEQFF. Here the CDR3 DNA reads TGTGCCAGCAGAAAGGCAAACAATGAGCAGTTCTTC.

This clonotype was picked up many times. The rearrangement uses TRBV7-8 and TRBJ1-5, with 10 bases fitting TRBD1. This CDR3 comprises 15 residues. Looked up from germline, CDR1 is SGHVS and CDR2 is FQNEAQ. V dropped 5 bases and J dropped 6; count of bases not matched to a gene: 7. CDR3 amino acids: CASSADRGPSQPQHF. The CDR3 DNA follows: TGTGCCAGCAGCGCCGACAGGGGGCCGTCTCAGCCCCAGCATTTT.

The J gene is TRBJ1-2, the V gene TRBV5-1; possibly TRBD1 for D (6 bases). The germline gives CDR1 SGHRS, CDR2 YFSETQ. The CDR3 contains 12 residues. Trimming removed 4 bases at V and 8 bases at J, with 12 bases between. The DNA of the CDR3 is TGCGCCAGCAGCCCGGGGGCAAGGGGCTACACCTTC. Translation gives CASSPGARGYTF.

Turning to this clonotype: A read error may explain this, as a much larger clone is one base away. The chain uses TRBV20-1 and TRBJ2-7, with 12 bases fitting TRBD1. After removal of 4 bases from V and 2 bases from J, the junction contained 6 bases not matched to a gene. Germline V gene data show CDR1 as DFQATT and CDR2 as SNEGSKA (reference sequence). This CDR3 comprises 15 residues. The CDR3 coding sequence is TGCAGTGCTATAGGGACAGGGGGCGACCCCTACGAGCAGTACTTC. Protein sequence: CSAIGTGGDPYEQYF.

Concerning this clonotype itself: A much bigger clone sits one base away, suggesting this may be a read error. This chain connects TRBV28 to TRBJ2-4; D unresolved. The CDR3 is 17 residues long. CDR1 is MDHEN and CDR2 is SYDVKM in the germline V gene. The CDR3 is CASSLVLERLAKNMQYF. For the CDR3, the DNA is TGTGCCAGCAGTTTAGTTTTGGAGCGTTTAGCCAAAAACATGCAGTACTTC.

This clonotype was detected once. The rearrangement links TRBV5-6 to TRBJ1-1, with D tentatively TRBD1 (5 bases). The CDR3 is made up of 15 amino acids. Germline loops: CDR1 SGHDT, CDR2 YYEEEE. The ends were cut back, 6 bases at V and 1 base at J, with 16 bases in the middle. CDR3 in DNA: TGTGCCAGCACCCGGGGAGGGGTCGCGAACACTGAAGCTTTCTTT. This sequence encodes CASTRGGVANTEAFF. The full variable domain, with the rest looked up from reference TRBV5-6 and TRBJ1-1, is DAGVTQSPTHLIKTRGQQVTLRCSPKSGHDTVSWYQQALGQGPQFIFQYYEEEERQRGNFPDRFSGHQFPNYSSELNVNALLLGDSALYLCASTRGGVANTEAFFGQGTRLTVV.

This clonotype was observed many times. The CDR3 DNA reads as TGTGCCAGGACAGACCACGAAAGCTCCTACAATGAGCAGTTCTTC. This gives the protein CARTDHESSYNEQFF. This chain uses TRBV2 with TRBJ2-1, with D perhaps TRBD1 (5 bases). Germline values: CDR1 SNHLY, CDR2 FYNNEI. The CDR3 loop spans 15 amino acids. The germline V and J ends were trimmed by 9 bases and 0 bases, with 15 bases remaining between them.

The chain carries TRBV6-5 and TRBJ1-2; D possibly corresponds to TRBD1 (5 bases). The length of the CDR3 is 18 residues. Per the germline V gene, CDR1 is MNHEY and CDR2 is SVGAGI. Between the trimmed V and J ends, which lost 0 bases and 11 bases, there was a span of 28 bases. The chain's CDR3 is CASSYSGLDRGQGGGYTF. CDR3 coding DNA: TGTGCCAGCAGTTACTCCGGTCTAGATCGCGGGCAGGGCGGAGGGTACACCTTC.

This clonotype has only a few counts. V usage is TRBV28 and J usage is TRBJ2-1, with D uncertain. The germline gives CDR1 MDHEN, CDR2 SYDVKM. Trimming took 2 bases from V and 10 from J, leaving 15 bases between them. The CDR3 runs to 14 residues. The CDR3 here is CASSLVIGVWEQFF. Here the CDR3 DNA reads TGTGCCAGCAGTTTAGTAATTGGGGTATGGGAGCAGTTCTTC.

This clonotype came up many times. The V call is TRBV9, the J call TRBJ2-3; D is possibly TRBD2 (6 bases). CDR1 is SGDLS and CDR2 is YYNGEE in the germline V gene. Trimming shortened V by 4 bases and J by 4 bases, and 16 bases separated the two germline ends. The CDR3 contains 15 residues. CDR3 DNA sequence: TGTGCCAGCAGCCCTGAGGGCAGGGAGGCAGATACGCAGTATTTT. Protein: CASSPEGREADTQYF. Based on the CDR3 plus reference TRBV9 and TRBJ2-3, the full variable domain is DSGVTQTPKHLITATGQRVTLRCSPRSGDLSVYWYQQSLDQGLQFLIQYYNGEERAKGNILERFSAQQFPDLHSELNLSSLELGDSALYFCASSPEGREADTQYFGPGTRLTVL.

This clonotype was detected ten times or more. This chain connects TRBV5-1 to TRBJ1-2; D unclear. Germline V gene sequence: CDR1 SGHRS, CDR2 YFSETQ. This CDR3 is built from 14 residues. The ends were cut back, 4 bases at V and 3 bases at J, with 13 bases in the middle. CDR3 amino acids: CASSLAQVYYGYTF. The DNA of the CDR3 is TGCGCCAGCAGCCTGGCACAAGTTTACTATGGCTACACCTTC.

This chain links TRBV20-1 with TRBJ1-1, with D possibly TRBD1 on 5 matching bases. CDR3 length equals 13 residues. The V end was cut by 3 bases, the J end by 2 bases, with 10 bases between. Per the germline V gene, CDR1 is DFQATT and CDR2 is SNEGSKA (reference sequence). The CDR3: CSASGGANTEAFF. As DNA, the CDR3 is TGCAGTGCTAGCGGGGGTGCTAACACTGAAGCTTTCTTT.

This clonotype was recorded at least ten times. The rearrangement joins TRBV7-9 to TRBJ1-4; the D is unclear. There are 13 residues in the CDR3. CDR1 and CDR2 (germline): SEHNR, FQNEAQ (reference sequence). V lost 8 bases and J lost 5, with 12 bases in between. CDR3 residues: CASHWDGNEKLFF. The CDR3 bases are TGTGCCAGCCATTGGGATGGGAATGAAAAACTGTTTTTT. Full variable domain (outside the CDR3, taken from reference TRBV7-9 and TRBJ1-4): DTGVSQNPRHKITKRGQNVTFRCDPISEHNRLYWYRQTLGQGPEFLTYFQNEAQLEKSRLLSDRFSAERPKGSFSTLEIQRTEQGDSAMYLCASHWDGNEKLFFGSGTQLSVL.

This clonotype was detected many times. One end of the junction varies from germline; a read error may be responsible. The chain couples TRBV5-6 to TRBJ2-7, with D tentatively TRBD2 (6 bases). The CDR3 sequence is 12 residues long. Germline CDR1 is SGHDT and CDR2 is YYEEEE. The CDR3 loop is CASSLATGLADF. CDR3 DNA: TGTGCCAGCAGCTTGGCTACGGGACTCGCAGACTTC.

This clonotype has a handful of counts. The CDR3 DNA reads TGTGCCAGCTCCGGGACAGGGGTAGATACGCAGTATTTT. Translating it yields CASSGTGVDTQYF. This rearrangement joins TRBV6-6 to TRBJ2-3; TRBD1 agrees at 10 bases. Looked up from germline, CDR1 is MNHNY and CDR2 is SVGAGI (reference sequence). This CDR3 region has 13 residues. J was trimmed by 5 bases and V by 8 bases; bases with no gene match: 4.

This clonotype was seen at least ten times. The V call is TRBV9, the J call TRBJ2-5; D is perhaps TRBD1 (6 bases). The V gene's germline CDR1 is SGDLS and CDR2 YYNGEE. V gave up 3 bases and J gave up 1 base, with 13 bases separating them. The CDR3 sequence is 15 residues long. The CDR3 sequence is CASSAWDTFQETQYF. In DNA form, the CDR3 reads TGTGCCAGCAGCGCGTGGGACACTTTCCAAGAGACCCAGTACTTC.

This clonotype was recorded many times. The CDR3, as DNA: TGTGCCAGCAGTTTGGAGCGGGGGCCCCTGTTCTTC. This translates into CASSLERGPLFF. This chain uses TRBV12-3 or TRBV12-4 with TRBJ2-1, with 8 bases fitting TRBD2. J gave up 15 bases and V 3 bases, and 7 bases lay outside the gene matches. This CDR3 is built from 12 residues.

In its sample, this clonotype was seen many times. The rearrangement joins TRBV12-3 or TRBV12-4 to TRBJ1-6; no clear D gene. This CDR3 comprises 14 residues. V lost 8 bases, J lost 10 bases, and 18 bases lay in between. The DNA of the CDR3 is TGTGCCAGCGGTTCAGATCTTTCGGGCTCACCCCTCCACTTT. It translates to CASGSDLSGSPLHF.

This clonotype appeared many times. The J gene is TRBJ1-2, the V gene TRBV19; the D is unclear. The CDR3 has 14 residues. The germline gives CDR1 LNHDA, CDR2 SQIVND (reference sequence). The V end lost 3 bases, the J end lost 3 bases, and 11 bases lay between the germline ends. The CDR3 DNA is TGTGCCAGTAGTATTTCGGCAGCAGACTATGGCTACACCTTC. This gives the protein CASSISAADYGYTF.

This clonotype has more than one count but fewer than ten. The chain carries TRBV7-2 and TRBJ2-3, with D perhaps TRBD2 (7 bases). Germline CDR1 is SGHTA and CDR2 is FQGNSA. This CDR3 has 16 residues. The V end was cut by 3 bases, the J end by 1 base, with 14 bases between. The CDR3 here is CASSLRGGLGTDTQYF. DNA for the CDR3: TGTGCCAGCAGCTTGAGGGGGGGGCTTGGCACAGATACGCAGTATTTT.

The table lists this clonotype with many counts. Here the CDR3 reads CASSSRGFVANTGELFF. In DNA form, the CDR3 reads TGTGCCAGCAGTTCCCGTGGGTTCGTCGCGAACACCGGGGAGCTGTTTTTT. The chain links TRBV6-5 to TRBJ2-2; D unclear. Germline V gives CDR1 MNHEY, CDR2 SVGAGI. Trimming took 4 bases from V and 0 from J, leaving 15 bases between them. CDR3 length: 17 residues.

The sample holds many counts of this clonotype. The rearrangement links TRBV3-1 to TRBJ1-2, with a tentative D call TRBD1 (5 bases). The CDR3 sequence is 13 residues long. Germline lookup yields CDR1 LGHDT and CDR2 YNNKEL (reference sequence). Trimming stripped 6 bases from V and 3 bases from J, with 11 bases between. The CDR3 DNA reads as TGTGCCAGCAGGAAAGGGGCGGACTATGGCTACACCTTC. Translation gives CASRKGADYGYTF.

This clonotype was observed a single time. A much larger clone lies a single base off, so this may be a read error. The chain combines TRBV20-1 with TRBJ2-3, with D perhaps TRBD2 (6 bases). CDR1 is DFQATT, CDR2 SNEGSKA, per germline (reference sequence). Trimming took off 3 bases at V and 11 bases at J, with 18 bases between the two ends. This CDR3 comprises 13 residues. The CDR3 loop reads CSASVPGTYWQYF. In DNA, the CDR3 is TGCAGTGCTAGTGTCCCCGGGACTTATTGGCAGTATTTT.

Many counts were recorded for this clonotype. This chain uses TRBV5-1 with TRBJ1-1; no firm D call. Looked up from germline, CDR1 is SGHRS and CDR2 is YFSETQ. V was cut by 2 bases and J by 4 bases, with 12 bases left in between. This CDR3 is 14 amino acids long. CDR3 nucleotide sequence: TGCGCCAGCAGCTTATACGGGTCAGGCACTGAAGCTTTCTTT. Its translation is CASSLYGSGTEAFF.

In regard to this clonotype: This may stem from a read error, because a much larger clone lies one nucleotide away. The chain couples TRBV28 to TRBJ2-1, with D hard to call. Germline-derived CDR1 and CDR2 are MDHEN and SYDVKM. The CDR3 sequence is 13 residues long. The CDR3 nucleotides read TGTGCCAGCAGCCCGAGCTCCTACAATGAGCTGTTCTTC. This encodes CASSPSSYNELFF. Supplemented by reference TRBV28 and TRBJ2-1, the full variable domain reads DVKVTQSSRYLVKRTGEKVFLECVQDMDHENMFWYRQDPGLGLRLIYFSYDVKMKEKGDIPEGYSVSREKKERFSLILESASTNQTSMYLCASSPSSYNELFFGPGTRLTVL.